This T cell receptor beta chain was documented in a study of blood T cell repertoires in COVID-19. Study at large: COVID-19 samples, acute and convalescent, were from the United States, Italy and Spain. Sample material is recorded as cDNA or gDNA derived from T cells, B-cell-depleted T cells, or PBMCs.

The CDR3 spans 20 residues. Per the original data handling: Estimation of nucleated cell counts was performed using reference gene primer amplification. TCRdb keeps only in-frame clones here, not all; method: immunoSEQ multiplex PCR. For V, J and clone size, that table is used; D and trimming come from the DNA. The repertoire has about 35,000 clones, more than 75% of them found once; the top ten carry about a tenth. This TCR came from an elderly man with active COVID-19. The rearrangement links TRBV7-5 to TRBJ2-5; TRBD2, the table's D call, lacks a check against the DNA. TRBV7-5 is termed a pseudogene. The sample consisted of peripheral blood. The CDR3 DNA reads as TGTGCCAGAAGCCGAGGGTGGGACGGATCATTCACTCCCGGGGGGGAGACCCAGTACTTC. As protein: CARSRGWDGSFTPGGETQYF.